There are a few counts of the clone carrying this T cell receptor (beta chain). Antigen: not known. The data originate from a study of identical twins. Study findings and constraints: Insertions were fewer in abundant cord blood beta clonotypes, whereas memory repertoires showed none of this pattern.

TCRdb used MiXCR to reprocess the 5' RACE reads, holding one entry per CDR3 protein. Altogether under 350,000 distinct CDR3 sequences are present, roughly 10% being singletons, with the ten largest covering about 7.1%. CDR3 length equals 18 residues. This sample also belongs to another study, concerning yellow fever vaccine responses in identical twins.

The TCR was taken from a woman younger than 35 in good health. The V gene is TRBV21-1, the J gene TRBJ2-5; the table's D gene call, TRBD2, was not cross checked with the DNA. TRBV21-1 constitutes a pseudogene. Sample: CD8+ T cells sorted from blood. The CDR3 DNA reads as TGTGCCAGCAGCCCACTGTGGGAGCTAGCGGTAACGGGAGAGACCCAGTACTTC. It specifies CASSPLWELAVTGETQYF.